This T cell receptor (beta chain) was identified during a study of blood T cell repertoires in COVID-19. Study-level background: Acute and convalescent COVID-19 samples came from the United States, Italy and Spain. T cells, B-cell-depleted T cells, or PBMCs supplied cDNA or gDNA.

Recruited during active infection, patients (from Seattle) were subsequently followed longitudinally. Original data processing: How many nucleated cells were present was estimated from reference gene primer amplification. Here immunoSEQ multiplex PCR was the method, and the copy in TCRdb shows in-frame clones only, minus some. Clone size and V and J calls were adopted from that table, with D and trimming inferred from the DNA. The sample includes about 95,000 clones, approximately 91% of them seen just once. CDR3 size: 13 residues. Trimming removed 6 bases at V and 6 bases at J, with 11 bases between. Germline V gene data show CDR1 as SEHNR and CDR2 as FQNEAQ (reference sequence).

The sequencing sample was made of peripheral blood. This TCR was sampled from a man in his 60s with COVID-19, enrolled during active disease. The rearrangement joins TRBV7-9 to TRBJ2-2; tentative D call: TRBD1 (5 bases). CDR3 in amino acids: CASSYTGSGELFF. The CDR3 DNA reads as TGTGCCAGCAGTTATACAGGATCCGGGGAGCTGTTTTTT. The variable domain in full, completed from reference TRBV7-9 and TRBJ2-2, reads DTGVSQNPRHKITKRGQNVTFRCDPISEHNRLYWYRQTLGQGPEFLTYFQNEAQLEKSRLLSDRFSAERPKGSFSTLEIQRTEQGDSAMYLCASSYTGSGELFFGEGSRLTVL.